This T cell receptor beta chain was captured by sequencing in a study of blood T cell repertoires in COVID-19. Participants' own reports of clinical history determined their cohort assignment. Two negative PCRs, clearance, or symptom resolution were required of recovered Cohort 3 donors. The V gene lost 4 bases and the J gene lost 15 bases, with 25 bases spanning the gap. Germline CDR1 is SNHLY and CDR2 is FYNNEI. CDR3 length: 15 residues. Using immunoSEQ multiplex PCR, the repertoire was profiled, and TCRdb retains in-frame clones only, with some absent. The data hold 300,000 to 350,000 clones, with approximately 86% observed a single time.

The sequence was obtained from a woman aged 18-29 years who had recovered from COVID-19. The rearrangement links TRBV2 to TRBJ2-1; tentatively, D is TRBD1 (5 bases). The sample comprised PBMCs or T cells enriched from blood (not recorded which). CDR3 nucleotides: TGTGCCAGCAGTGGGGTGGTCTTAGGCTACCTAGGGGTGTTCTTC. Translation gives CASSGVVLGYLGVFF.